Following are 24 T cell receptor beta chains from one sample sequenced in a study of T cell responses to AZD1222 COVID-19 vaccine (dated by TCRdb to about 2021). The label giving this sample's time point can be read as: baseline before first vaccination. Library method: the immunoSEQ multiplex PCR assay. TCRdb's version of the immuneACCESS table is confined to in-frame rearrangements and falls short of the full clone set. An unresolved V gene accounts for under half of the shortfall where checked; the remainder is of unknown origin. The table for this sample lists 130,000 or so clones; 90% of them were counted only once. The ten biggest clones cover 6.5% to 8.5% of the sample. Source: peripheral blood, taken on day 0 of AZD1222 vaccination. Every receptor here comes from an adult in good health.

The chain carries TRBV5-1 and TRBJ1-4, with D uncertain. CDR1 is SGHRS and CDR2 is YFSETQ in the germline V gene. This CDR3 is 14 amino acids long. The V end was cut by 1 base, the J end by 4 bases, with 8 bases between. The CDR3 loop reads CASSLWQDNEKLFF. Here the CDR3 DNA reads TGCGCCAGCAGCTTGTGGCAAGATAATGAAAAACTGTTTTTT.

Here the CDR3 reads CATSTPSGTGNGYTF. In DNA, the CDR3 is TGTGCCACCAGCACGCCCTCCGGGACAGGGAATGGCTACACCTTC. The chain links TRBV15 to TRBJ1-2; 9 bases agree with TRBD1. The germline V gene has CDR1 LNHNV and CDR2 YYDKDF (reference sequence). With 4 bases clipped from V and 6 bases from J, the junction kept 9 bases outside the gene matches. CDR3 length: 15 residues.

In this sample, this clone turned up once. The chain combines TRBV19 with TRBJ2-5; TRBD1 matches at 10 bases. Trimming at V came to 8 bases and at J to 4 bases, leaving 7 bases not matched to a gene. This CDR3 region has 14 residues. Germline CDR1 reads LNHDA; CDR2 reads SQIVND (reference sequence). The CDR3 nucleotides read TGTGCCAGTGGCACGACAGGGGGCCGAGAGACCCAGTACTTC. Its protein is CASGTTGGRETQYF.

The genes are TRBV28 and TRBJ2-7; D is undetermined. Trimming removed 6 bases from V and 3 bases from J, with 9 bases in between. The CDR3 contains 12 residues. Looked up from germline, CDR1 is MDHEN and CDR2 is SYDVKM. The CDR3 region has the DNA TGTGCCAGCAGACCCGATAGCTACGAGCAGTACTTC. It translates to CASRPDSYEQYF.

J is TRBJ2-3 and V is TRBV19; 9 bases match TRBD1. The germline V gene has CDR1 LNHDA and CDR2 SQIVND (reference sequence). V was pared by 1 base and J by 6 bases, with 5 bases of the junction left unmatched. The CDR3 has 15 amino acids. The CDR3 protein is CASSIVGQGSDTQYF. In DNA form, the CDR3 reads TGTGCCAGTAGTATAGTGGGACAGGGCAGTGATACGCAGTATTTT.

This chain links TRBV2 with TRBJ2-7, with unresolved D. The CDR3 is 14 residues long. Per the germline V gene, CDR1 is SNHLY and CDR2 is FYNNEI. V lost 6 bases to trimming and J lost 0 bases, with 12 bases between them. The CDR3 reads CASRGTSGSYEQYF. The CDR3 DNA follows: TGTGCCAGCAGAGGCACTTCGGGCTCCTACGAGCAGTACTTC.

This clone showed up just once. V gene TRBV28 combines with J gene TRBJ2-7; possible D gene TRBD1, 6 bases. Deletions cut 4 bases from V and 2 bases from J, with 12 bases between. The CDR3 runs to 14 residues. Germline V gives CDR1 MDHEN, CDR2 SYDVKM. DNA of the CDR3: TGTGCCAGCAGTTCCGGGACAACTACCTACGAGCAGTACTTC. It specifies CASSSGTTTYEQYF.

This rearrangement joins TRBV7-9 to TRBJ1-3, with no clear D. Germline CDR1 is SEHNR and CDR2 is FQNEAQ (reference sequence). Trimming left V 0 bases short and J 2 bases short, with 11 bases between. This CDR3 has 16 residues. CDR3 coding DNA: TGTGCCAGCAGCTTAGCGCGCCCGGCGGCTGGAAACACCATATATTTT. Protein sequence: CASSLARPAAGNTIYF.

The rearrangement links TRBV10-3 to TRBJ1-6, with D unresolved. The germline gives CDR1 ENHRY, CDR2 SYGVKD. V lost 7 bases and J lost 0, with 4 bases in between. This CDR3 is built from 13 residues. The CDR3: CAIKLSYNSPLHF. CDR3 bases: TGTGCCATCAAACTCTCCTATAATTCACCCCTCCACTTT.

This clone was counted once. This sequence joins TRBV12-5 and TRBJ1-3, with TRBD1 identical over 7 bases. The CDR3 totals 15 residues. J was trimmed by 0 bases and V by 9 bases; bases with no gene match: 8. Germline CDR1 LGHNT, CDR2 FRNRAP. CDR3: CARGGQALSGNTIYF. The CDR3 DNA sequence: TGTGCTAGGGGCGGACAGGCACTCTCTGGAAACACCATATATTTT.

V is TRBV6-5 and J is TRBJ1-5; D possibly corresponds to TRBD1 (5 bases). Germline V gene sequence: CDR1 MNHEY, CDR2 SVGAGI. Trimming cost V 8 bases and J 2 bases, with 16 bases left between them. This CDR3 spans 15 amino acids. For the CDR3, the DNA is TGTGCCAGCGGAAACAAGGGGTTTGGCAATCAGCCCCAGCATTTT. It is translated as CASGNKGFGNQPQHF.

The V call is TRBV30, the J call TRBJ1-2, with 7 positions matching TRBD1. The ends lost 4 bases at V and 4 bases at J; junction bases unmatched: 3. Germline CDR1 reads GTSNPN; CDR2 reads SVGIG (reference sequence). This CDR3 region has 12 residues. DNA for the CDR3: TGTGCCTGGACAGGGGGTGCCTATGGCTACACCTTC. This encodes CAWTGGAYGYTF.

This chain links TRBV28 with TRBJ1-3; D might be TRBD1 (5 bases). The V gene lost 2 bases and the J gene lost 0 bases, with 8 bases spanning the gap. Germline V gene lookup returns CDR1 MDHEN and CDR2 SYDVKM. The CDR3 extends over 15 amino acids. The CDR3 reads CASSLRGSSGNTIYF. CDR3 DNA: TGTGCCAGCAGTTTAAGGGGTAGCTCTGGAAACACCATATATTTT.

The chain couples TRBV9 to TRBJ2-7, with D tentatively TRBD1 or TRBD2 (5 bases each). The V end lost 0 bases, the J end lost 7 bases, and 17 bases lay between the germline ends. Germline V lookup: CDR1 SGDLS, CDR2 YYNGEE. The CDR3 is made up of 15 amino acids. DNA of the CDR3: TGTGCCAGCAGCGTAGTACTGGGACCAGAGGGAGAGCAGTACTTC. Its protein product is CASSVVLGPEGEQYF.

This rearrangement joins TRBV28 to TRBJ1-2, with D maybe TRBD1 (5 bases). Germline CDR1 and CDR2: MDHEN and SYDVKM. This CDR3 has 14 amino acids. V lost 5 bases, J lost 1 base, and 11 bases lay in between. The chain's CDR3 is CASSQSGLNYGYTF. The CDR3, as DNA: TGTGCCAGCAGTCAGTCAGGGCTTAACTATGGCTACACCTTC.

V gene TRBV18 combines with J gene TRBJ2-5; D tentatively fits TRBD1 or TRBD2 (5 bases each). This CDR3 comprises 13 residues. The V end lost 3 bases, the J end lost 1 base, and 6 bases lay between the germline ends. Germline V lookup: CDR1 KGHSH, CDR2 LQKENI. The CDR3 bases are TGTGCCAGCTCACCGAGGGGCCAAGAGACCCAGTACTTC. It codes for CASSPRGQETQYF.

J is TRBJ2-1 and V is TRBV9; 7 bases fit TRBD2. The V segment lost 3 bases and the J segment 7 bases; nucleotides outside the gene matches: 1. CDR3 length equals 12 residues. Germline CDR1 reads SGDLS; CDR2 reads YYNGEE. CDR3 loop: CASSEGGNEQFF. CDR3 in DNA: TGTGCCAGCAGCGAGGGAGGGAATGAGCAGTTCTTC. Based on the CDR3 plus reference TRBV9 and TRBJ2-1, the full variable domain is DSGVTQTPKHLITATGQRVTLRCSPRSGDLSVYWYQQSLDQGLQFLIQYYNGEERAKGNILERFSAQQFPDLHSELNLSSLELGDSALYFCASSEGGNEQFFGPGTRLTVL.

The DNA of the CDR3 is TGTGCCAGCAGTTTAAGCGGGGGCCCATACACTGAAGCTTTCTTT. It encodes CASSLSGGPYTEAFF. The chain is built from TRBV27 and TRBJ1-1; TRBD1 is a possible D gene (6 bases). Deletions cut 2 bases from V and 3 bases from J, with 13 bases between. The CDR3 length is 15 residues. CDR1 MNHEY and CDR2 SMNVEV come from the germline V gene (reference sequence).

The rearrangement uses TRBV6-5 and TRBJ1-3; no clear D gene. CDR1 and CDR2 (germline): MNHEY, SVGAGI. The CDR3 sequence is 12 residues long. V dropped 11 bases and J dropped 0 bases, with 8 bases sitting between them. CDR3 in amino acids: CASYSSGNTIYF. Here the CDR3 DNA reads TGTGCCTCGTACAGCTCTGGAAACACCATATATTTT.

This clone has a single count. The chain carries TRBV5-8 and TRBJ1-1, with 7 bases fitting TRBD1. The V and J ends lost 4 bases and 0 bases, in that order; junction bases with no gene match: 6. The CDR3 totals 15 residues. CDR1 and CDR2 from the germline V gene are SGHTS and YDEGEE. The CDR3 DNA follows: TGTGCCAGCAGCCTGGGACAGCCCATGAACACTGAAGCTTTCTTT. Translating it yields CASSLGQPMNTEAFF.

This chain connects TRBV7-9 to TRBJ2-4; TRBD2 might be the D (5 bases). Trimming removed 5 bases at V and 0 bases at J, with 11 bases between. Germline CDR1 SEHNR, CDR2 FQNEAQ (reference sequence). The CDR3 sequence is 15 residues long. The CDR3 bases are TGTGCCAGCAGCCCCCGGGGTCTAGCCAAAAACATTCAGTACTTC. It yields the protein CASSPRGLAKNIQYF.

The V call is TRBV4-2, the J call TRBJ1-5, with unresolved D. The V gene's germline CDR1 is LGHNA and CDR2 YNFKEQ. The V and J ends lost 2 bases and 0 bases respectively, with 5 bases between them. The CDR3 is made up of 14 amino acids. The CDR3 region is CASSQQHSNQPQHF. CDR3 in DNA: TGTGCCAGCAGCCAACAGCATAGCAATCAGCCCCAGCATTTT.

The chain links TRBV5-8 to TRBJ1-4; D is undetermined. The germline CDR1 and CDR2 sequences are SGHTS and YDEGEE. The CDR3 covers 13 residues. Trimming pared 0 bases from V and 5 bases from J, leaving 5 bases between. This CDR3 reads CASSLDRNEKLFF. CDR3 nucleotide sequence: TGTGCCAGCAGCTTGGATCGAAATGAAAAACTGTTTTTT.

The chain is built from TRBV5-1 and TRBJ2-5; 12 bases line up with TRBD2. The CDR3 spans 16 residues. With V trimmed by 0 bases and J by 5 bases, 5 bases remained unmatched. Germline V gene lookup returns CDR1 SGHRS and CDR2 YFSETQ. The CDR3 DNA is TGCGCCAGCAGCTTGGCTAGCGGGGGGGCGCATGAGACCCAGTACTTC. This gives the protein CASSLASGGAHETQYF.